These 11 T cell receptor beta chains share one sample of origin, sequenced in a study of T-cell memory formation after mild COVID-19. TCRdb passed the 5' RACE reads through MiXCR, listing each CDR3 protein once. The sample records around 180,000 distinct CDR3 sequences, around 16% being singletons. The sample taken for sequencing was PBMCs or a T cell subset sorted from them (not recorded which). The receptors come from an adult woman who had mild COVID-19 (a few samples of this study predate the infection). Cell type and time point are not known.

This clonotype has a handful of counts. V and J are TRBV7-3 and TRBJ2-2; D unclear. The CDR3 has 14 amino acids. In germline, CDR1 is SGHTA, CDR2 FQGTGA. V was cut by 5 bases and J by 2 bases, with 9 bases left in between. This CDR3 is CASSPTLNTGELFF. Here the CDR3 DNA reads TGTGCCAGCAGCCCGACGCTAAACACCGGGGAGCTGTTTTTT.

This clonotype was observed a single time. This may stem from a read error, because a much larger clone lies one nucleotide away. This chain joins TRBV7-2 and TRBJ2-3; 7 bases are a match to TRBD2. The CDR3 is made up of 13 amino acids. V was clipped by 5 bases and J by 5 bases; unmatched bases: 4. The V gene's germline CDR1 is SGHTA and CDR2 FQGNSA. The CDR3 loop reads CASSQSGGDTQYF. CDR3 sequence (DNA): TGTGCCAGCAGCCAATCGGGGGGAGATACGCAGTATTTT.

V and J are TRBV12-3 or TRBV12-4 and TRBJ2-7, with D maybe TRBD1 (6 bases). There are 16 residues in the CDR3. V was cut by 6 bases and J by 1 base, with 19 bases left in between. Written as DNA, the CDR3 is TGTGCCAGCAGCCTTACGCCGCTACAGGGATCCTACGAGCAGTACTTC. It is translated as CASSLTPLQGSYEQYF.

The V call is TRBV20-1, the J call TRBJ2-5; TRBD1 is a possible D gene (6 bases). Germline CDR1 reads DFQATT; CDR2 reads SNEGSKA (reference sequence). Trimming pared 3 bases from V and 5 bases from J, leaving 10 bases between. The CDR3 sequence is 12 residues long. CDR3 sequence (DNA): TGCAGTGCTAGGGGCAGGGGTGAGACCCAGTACTTC. Its protein product is CSARGRGETQYF.

This clonotype was found many times. The V and J genes are TRBV20-1 and TRBJ2-5; 8 positions match TRBD2. Germline lookup yields CDR1 DFQATT and CDR2 SNEGSKA (reference sequence). V dropped 3 bases and J dropped 7; count of bases not matched to a gene: 13. The CDR3 runs to 15 residues. The chain's CDR3 is CSASSGTSTLGTQYF. The CDR3 DNA reads TGCAGTGCTAGCTCCGGGACTAGTACCCTCGGGACCCAGTACTTC.

The rearrangement joins TRBV6-4 to TRBJ1-2; 12 bases line up with TRBD1. From germline, CDR1 is MRHNA and CDR2 SNTAGT. The trim removed 4 bases at V and 4 bases at J, leaving 4 bases unmatched. CDR3 length equals 15 residues. The CDR3 DNA sequence: TGTGCCAGCAGTGCCGGGACAGGGGGCCCCTATGGCTACACCTTC. Encoded protein: CASSAGTGGPYGYTF.

A few counts support this clonotype. The chain carries TRBV7-9 and TRBJ2-5; TRBD2 agrees at 13 bases. J was trimmed by 3 bases and V by 4 bases; bases with no gene match: 5. CDR3 size: 16 residues. Per the germline V gene, CDR1 is SEHNR and CDR2 is FQNEAQ (reference sequence). The CDR3 bases are TGTGCCAGCAGCTCACCGACTAGCGGGGGGAAAGAGACCCAGTACTTC. It encodes CASSSPTSGGKETQYF.

Only a few counts were recorded for this clonotype. The CDR3 nucleotides read TGTGCCAGTGTTGGAGGGGCAAACTATGGCTACACCTTC. It specifies CASVGGANYGYTF. V usage is TRBV6-6 and J usage is TRBJ1-2; D is possibly TRBD1 (5 bases). Per the germline V gene, CDR1 is MNHNY and CDR2 is SVGAGI (reference sequence). The CDR3 extends over 13 amino acids. V lost 9 bases and J lost 2, with 13 bases in between.

The J gene is TRBJ2-5, the V gene TRBV12-3 or TRBV12-4; 9 nucleotides match TRBD1. J gave up 5 bases and V 4 bases, and 5 bases lay outside the gene matches. This CDR3 comprises 14 residues. For the CDR3, the DNA is TGTGCCAGCAGTTACAGGGGGCGCGGGGAGACCCAGTACTTC. It translates to CASSYRGRGETQYF.

V is TRBV20-1 and J is TRBJ2-1, with D unresolved. The V end was cut by 2 bases, the J end by 6 bases, with 5 bases between. CDR3 length: 11 amino acids. Looked up from germline, CDR1 is DFQATT and CDR2 is SNEGSKA (reference sequence). As DNA, the CDR3 is TGCAGTGCTAGATTAGGCAATGAGCAGTTCTTC. This translates into CSARLGNEQFF.

This clonotype was recorded only once. The rearrangement uses TRBV5-4 and TRBJ1-2; no clear D. The CDR3 is 14 amino acids. Germline CDR1 reads SGHNT; CDR2 reads YYREEE (reference sequence). V gave up 4 bases and J gave up 6 bases, with 16 bases separating them. In nucleotides, the CDR3 is TGTGCCAGCAGCCCCCAACGGGTCTCGGATGGCTACACCTTC. Translating gives CASSPQRVSDGYTF.